The rows below give T cell receptor beta chains drawn from one sample of a study of neoadjuvant anti-PD-1 for oral cavity cancer. Some clones are missing from TCRdb's copy, which holds only in-frame ones; the method was immunoSEQ multiplex PCR. The sample carries around 81,000 clones, 84% recorded once. The material was PBMCs, obtained before nivolumab (anti-PD-1) treatment. The receptor source for this set is a person aged 40 to 85 with oral cavity squamous cell carcinoma. The CDR3 runs from the conserved cysteine through the conserved F or W. Each record gives: J gene, V gene, D gene, CDR3 protein. D genes are given only for firm matches.

j_call: TRBJ2-2
v_call: TRBV5-1
d_call: TRBD2
cdr3_aa: CASLRTPTSGGTGELFF

j_call: TRBJ2-7
v_call: TRBV6-6
d_call: TRBD2
cdr3_aa: CASSSEAGVYEQYF

j_call: TRBJ2-3
v_call: TRBV30
d_call: .
cdr3_aa: CAWQEGDTQYF

j_call: TRBJ1-1
v_call: TRBV2
d_call: .
cdr3_aa: CASGRAMNTEAFF

j_call: TRBJ2-3
v_call: TRBV6-5
d_call: .
cdr3_aa: CASKAETDTQYF

j_call: TRBJ2-2
v_call: TRBV5-1
d_call: .
cdr3_aa: CASSLVGRNTGELFF

j_call: TRBJ2-7
v_call: TRBV27
d_call: TRBD1
cdr3_aa: CASRPSRDRVPYEQYF

j_call: TRBJ2-3
v_call: TRBV11-2
d_call: .
cdr3_aa: CASSLAARSRISDTQYF

j_call: TRBJ2-7
v_call: TRBV27
d_call: TRBD1
cdr3_aa: CASRTGSVSYEQYF

j_call: TRBJ2-5
v_call: TRBV2
d_call: TRBD1
cdr3_aa: CASTNTGVGAQETQYF

j_call: TRBJ2-7
v_call: TRBV6-1
d_call: .
cdr3_aa: CASSERLQYF

j_call: TRBJ2-3
v_call: TRBV6-5
d_call: TRBD2
cdr3_aa: CASSWGTSGRSDTQYF

j_call: TRBJ1-5
v_call: TRBV7-8
d_call: .
cdr3_aa: CASSLAGAIDNQPQHF

j_call: TRBJ2-1
v_call: TRBV6-4
d_call: .
cdr3_aa: CASRGQGNSSGRTYNEQFF

j_call: TRBJ2-7
v_call: TRBV6-6
d_call: .
cdr3_aa: CASSYYDEQYF

j_call: TRBJ2-3
v_call: TRBV5-1
d_call: .
cdr3_aa: CASSEGTAISTDTQYF

j_call: TRBJ1-2
v_call: TRBV30
d_call: TRBD1
cdr3_aa: CAWSYTGGAAGYTF

j_call: TRBJ1-1
v_call: TRBV19
d_call: .
cdr3_aa: CASKGNEGSTEAFF

j_call: TRBJ1-3
v_call: TRBV25-1
d_call: .
cdr3_aa: CASSELGGVSGNTIYF

j_call: TRBJ1-3
v_call: TRBV30
d_call: .
cdr3_aa: CAWGLSGNTIYF

j_call: TRBJ2-1
v_call: TRBV11-1
d_call: .
cdr3_aa: CASSSAEGLKNEQFF

j_call: TRBJ1-2
v_call: TRBV20-1
d_call: .
cdr3_aa: CSSDRNYGYTF

j_call: TRBJ1-5
v_call: TRBV2
d_call: .
cdr3_aa: CASDRRGGRNQPQHF

j_call: TRBJ1-5
v_call: TRBV30
d_call: TRBD1
cdr3_aa: CALTPGQGLSQPQHF

j_call: TRBJ2-5
v_call: TRBV2
d_call: TRBD1
cdr3_aa: CASSEQGALETQYF

j_call: TRBJ1-2
v_call: TRBV28
d_call: .
cdr3_aa: CASSPSTGVNYGYTF

j_call: TRBJ2-1
v_call: TRBV11-2
d_call: .
cdr3_aa: CASSLTAYNEQFF

j_call: TRBJ1-2
v_call: TRBV5-1
d_call: TRBD1
cdr3_aa: CASSRTGGDYGYTF

j_call: TRBJ1-5
v_call: TRBV6-5
d_call: TRBD1
cdr3_aa: CASRPDRAGNQPQHF

j_call: TRBJ2-7
v_call: TRBV2
d_call: TRBD1
cdr3_aa: CASSLGQLSYEQYF

j_call: TRBJ2-2
v_call: TRBV9
d_call: .
cdr3_aa: CASTVGAGNTGELFF

j_call: TRBJ1-5
v_call: TRBV7-8
d_call: .
cdr3_aa: CASSLDLGPLWEPQHF

j_call: TRBJ1-1
v_call: TRBV6-5
d_call: .
cdr3_aa: CASSLRDPGTTEAFF

j_call: TRBJ2-4
v_call: TRBV15
d_call: TRBD2
cdr3_aa: CATSRDRLAGEVKNIQYF

j_call: TRBJ1-1
v_call: TRBV9
d_call: .
cdr3_aa: CASSPDLVNTEAFF

j_call: TRBJ2-5
v_call: TRBV25-1
d_call: TRBD2
cdr3_aa: CASSRGLAGVETQYF

j_call: TRBJ2-4
v_call: TRBV2
d_call: .
cdr3_aa: CASSEASPQDIQYF

j_call: TRBJ1-6
v_call: TRBV6-5
d_call: .
cdr3_aa: CASSPPMGNNSPLHF

j_call: TRBJ1-2
v_call: TRBV6-5
d_call: TRBD1
cdr3_aa: CASSLRQGGHYGYTF

j_call: TRBJ2-2
v_call: TRBV5-1
d_call: TRBD1
cdr3_aa: CASSVGQERTGELFF

j_call: TRBJ2-1
v_call: TRBV13
d_call: .
cdr3_aa: CASSLRDRNEQFF

j_call: TRBJ1-1
v_call: TRBV5-4
d_call: .
cdr3_aa: CASSDLGPINTEAFF

j_call: TRBJ1-2
v_call: TRBV6-1
d_call: .
cdr3_aa: CASRPNTDGYTF

j_call: TRBJ2-7
v_call: TRBV20-1
d_call: .
cdr3_aa: CSASLVGQYF

j_call: TRBJ1-1
v_call: TRBV11-2
d_call: .
cdr3_aa: CASSLVANSNTEAFF

j_call: TRBJ2-7
v_call: TRBV9
d_call: .
cdr3_aa: CASSVGPAGSYEQYF

j_call: TRBJ1-1
v_call: TRBV5-1
d_call: .
cdr3_aa: CASSPVVSRNTEAFF

j_call: TRBJ2-2
v_call: TRBV5-8
d_call: .
cdr3_aa: CASSFTGTNTGELFF

j_call: TRBJ1-2
v_call: TRBV5-4
d_call: .
cdr3_aa: CASSPTELYGYTF

j_call: TRBJ2-6
v_call: TRBV2
d_call: .
cdr3_aa: CASSESGANVLTF

j_call: TRBJ2-6
v_call: TRBV4-2
d_call: .
cdr3_aa: CASSSRGGANVLTF

j_call: TRBJ1-1
v_call: TRBV6-1
d_call: .
cdr3_aa: CASLVQKLNTEAFF

j_call: TRBJ2-3
v_call: TRBV7-7
d_call: .
cdr3_aa: CASSLAITGRAESTDTQYF

j_call: TRBJ2-5
v_call: TRBV4-1
d_call: TRBD2
cdr3_aa: CASSQVDRVSSGRAETQYF